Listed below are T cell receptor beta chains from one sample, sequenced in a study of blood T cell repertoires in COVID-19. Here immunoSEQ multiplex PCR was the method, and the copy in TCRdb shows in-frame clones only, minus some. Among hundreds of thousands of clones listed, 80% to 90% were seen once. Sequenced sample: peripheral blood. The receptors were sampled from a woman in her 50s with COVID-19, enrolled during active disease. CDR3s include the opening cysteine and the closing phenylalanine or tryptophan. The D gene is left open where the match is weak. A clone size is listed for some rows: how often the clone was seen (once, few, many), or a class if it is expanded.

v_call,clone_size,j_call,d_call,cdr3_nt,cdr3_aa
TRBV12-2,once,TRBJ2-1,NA,TGTGCAAGTCGCTCAACGGGACTAGCGGGAGGGTTATCGTACAATGAGCAGTTCTTC,CASRSTGLAGGLSYNEQFF
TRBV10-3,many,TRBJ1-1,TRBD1,TGTGCCATCAGGGACAGGGGGCAGGGTCCCGCTGAAGCTTTCTTT,CAIRDRGQGPAEAFF
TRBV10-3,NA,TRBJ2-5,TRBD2,TGTGCCATCCTACCAGGGGCGCTAGCGGGCTACCAAGAGACCCAGTACTTC,CAILPGALAGYQETQYF
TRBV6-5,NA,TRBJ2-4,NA,TGTGCCAGCAGAAGATCGGAGCTAGCGTTCATTCAGTACTTC,CASRRSELAFIQYF
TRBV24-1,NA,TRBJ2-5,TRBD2,TGTGCCACCAGTGCCCCGGGACTAGCGGGCGGAGAGACCCAGTACTTC,CATSAPGLAGGETQYF
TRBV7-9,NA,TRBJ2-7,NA,TGTGCCAGCAGCTTGGTAGCGGACGTTTCCTACGAGCAGTACTTC,CASSLVADVSYEQYF
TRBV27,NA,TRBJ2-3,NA,TGTGCCAGCACTTCGACCAGGGACACTTGGATTGGCGCAGATACGCAGTATTTT,CASTSTRDTWIGADTQYF
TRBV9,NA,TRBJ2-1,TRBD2,TGTGCCAGCAGCGTAGGAGGGACTAGCGGGAACAATGAGCAGTTCTTC,CASSVGGTSGNNEQFF
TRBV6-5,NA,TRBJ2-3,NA,TGTGCCAGCGGGCTTAGCACAGATACGCAGTATTTT,CASGLSTDTQYF
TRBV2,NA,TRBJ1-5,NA,TGTGCCAGCACCGCCCAGGGCTCAAGCAATCAGCCCCAGCATTTT,CASTAQGSSNQPQHF
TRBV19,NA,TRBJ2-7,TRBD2,TGTGCCAGTAGTCCCGGGACTAGCGGGAGTATGAACGAGCAGTACTTC,CASSPGTSGSMNEQYF
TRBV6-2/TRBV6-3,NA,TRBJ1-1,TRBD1,TGTGCCAGCAGTTACACAGGGGGGAGTTCTGAAGCTTTCTTT,CASSYTGGSSEAFF
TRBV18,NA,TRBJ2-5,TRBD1,TGTGCCAGCTCAGCCGGACAGGAGGTTTGGGAGACCCAGTACTTC,CASSAGQEVWETQYF
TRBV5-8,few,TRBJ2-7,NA,TGTGCCAGCAGCCTTATATACGAGCAGTACTTC,CASSLIYEQYF
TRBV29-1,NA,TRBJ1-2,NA,TGCAGCGTTGATACCGACGGACAGTCCTACGGCTACACCTTC,CSVDTDGQSYGYTF
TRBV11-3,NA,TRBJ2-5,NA,TGTGCCAGCAGCTTGCGGACTCACGCCCAAGAGACCCAGTACTTC,CASSLRTHAQETQYF
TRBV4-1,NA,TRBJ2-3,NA,TGCGCCAGCAGCCAAGGTGGGCTTAGAAGCACAGATACGCAGTATTTT,CASSQGGLRSTDTQYF
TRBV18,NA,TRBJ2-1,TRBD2,TGTGCCAGCTCACCTCCCCTTAAAGCGGGAGGCAACAATGAGCAGTTCTTC,CASSPPLKAGGNNEQFF
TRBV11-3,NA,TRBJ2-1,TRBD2,TGTGCCAGCAGCGACCCGATCAGCGGGAGAAGGAATGAGCAGTTCTTC,CASSDPISGRRNEQFF
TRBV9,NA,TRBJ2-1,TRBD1,TGTGCCAGCAGCCCCCGGGACAGGGGGAGCTCCTACAATGAGCAGTTCTTC,CASSPRDRGSSYNEQFF
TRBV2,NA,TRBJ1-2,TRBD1,TGTGCCAGCAGTGCCGAGGGCGGGACAGGAACCAGAGGATATGGCTACACCTTC,CASSAEGGTGTRGYGYTF
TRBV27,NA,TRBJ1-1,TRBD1,TGTGCCAGCACCTCCCTTCCCGGGACAGGGGCGAACACTGAAGCTTTCTTT,CASTSLPGTGANTEAFF
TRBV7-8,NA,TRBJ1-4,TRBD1,TGTGCCAGCAGCCTCGGGACAGGGAGAGAAAAACTGTTTTTT,CASSLGTGREKLFF
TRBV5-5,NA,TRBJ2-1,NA,TGTGCCAGCAGCGAGAGACTAGGCCCCTACAATGAGCAGTTCTTC,CASSERLGPYNEQFF
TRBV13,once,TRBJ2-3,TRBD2,TGTGCCAGCAGCTTAGGACTAGCGGCAGATACGCAGTATTTT,CASSLGLAADTQYF
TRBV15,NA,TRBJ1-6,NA,TGTGCCACCAGCAGAGGTCGCCGGGAGCCCTCCTATAATTCACCCCTCCACTTT,CATSRGRREPSYNSPLHF
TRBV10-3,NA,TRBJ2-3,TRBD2,TGTGCCATTCAGGGCGGGAGGGACGCAGATACGCAGTATTTT,CAIQGGRDADTQYF
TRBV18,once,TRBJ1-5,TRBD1,TGTGCCAGCTCAACACAGGGGGCTATTCAGCCCCAGCATTTT,CASSTQGAIQPQHF
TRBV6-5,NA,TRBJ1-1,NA,TGTGCCAGCAGTTACTTAAGGGGGGGGCTTGAAGCTTTCTTT,CASSYLRGGLEAFF
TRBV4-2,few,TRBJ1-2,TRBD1,TGTGCCAGCAGCCAACTTGGGACAGGGGAAGTGGATGGCTACACCTTC,CASSQLGTGEVDGYTF
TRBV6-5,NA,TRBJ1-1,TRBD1,TGTGCCAGCAGTAACAGGGGCCTCGAGAACACTGAAGCTTTCTTT,CASSNRGLENTEAFF
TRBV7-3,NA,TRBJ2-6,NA,TGTGCCAGCAGCTTAACGGCAGGGAGGTCCTCTGGGGCCAACGTCCTGACTTTC,CASSLTAGRSSGANVLTF
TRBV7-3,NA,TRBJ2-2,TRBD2,TGTGCCAGCAGCTCAGAGGCGGGAGGAACCGGGGAGCTGTTTTTT,CASSSEAGGTGELFF
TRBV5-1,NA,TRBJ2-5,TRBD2,TGCGCCAGCCCCATAGGACGCGCGGGAGGGCAAGAGACCCAGTACTTC,CASPIGRAGGQETQYF
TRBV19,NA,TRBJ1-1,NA,TGTGCCAGTAGTGGGCGGACAGCCGCCCCTATGAACACTGAAGCTTTCTTT,CASSGRTAAPMNTEAFF
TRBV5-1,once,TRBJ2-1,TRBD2,TGCGCCAGCAGCTTGGGAGGACTAGAGGGCCTACTCGGGCAGTTCTTC,CASSLGGLEGLLGQFF
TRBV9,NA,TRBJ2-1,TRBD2,TGTGCCAGCAGCGTAGGACTAGCGAAGGTGGATGAGCAGTTCTTC,CASSVGLAKVDEQFF
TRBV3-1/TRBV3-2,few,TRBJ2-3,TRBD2,TGTGCCAGCAGGCGGACTAGCGGGAGCACAGATACGCAGTATTTT,CASRRTSGSTDTQYF
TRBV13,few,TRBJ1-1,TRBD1,TGTGCCAGCAGCACATACAGGGGGCTTGAGACTGAAGCTTTCTTT,CASSTYRGLETEAFF
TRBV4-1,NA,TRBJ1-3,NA,TGCGCCAGCAGCCAAGACCGGGGGAGGGGAAACACCATATATTTT,CASSQDRGRGNTIYF
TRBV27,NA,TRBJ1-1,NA,TGTGCCAGCAGTTGGGGGGATAAGAACACTGAAGCTTTCTTT,CASSWGDKNTEAFF
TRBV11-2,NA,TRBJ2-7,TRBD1,TGTGCCAGCAGCTTACCCCGAACCGGGACAGGCCTAAAAAGGCAGTACTTC,CASSLPRTGTGLKRQYF
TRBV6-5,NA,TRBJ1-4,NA,TGTGCCAGCAGTTACAGTCCCCACACAACTAATGAAAAACTGTTTTTT,CASSYSPHTTNEKLFF
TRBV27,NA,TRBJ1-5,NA,TGTGCCAGCAGTTCAACTCACAGGGGCAATCAGCCCCAGCATTTT,CASSSTHRGNQPQHF
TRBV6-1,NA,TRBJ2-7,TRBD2,TGTGCCAGCAGTGAAGAATCCCCCCGCCCGGGACTAGCGGGAGTCATGCGGATCGAGCAGTACTTC,CASSEESPRPGLAGVMRIEQYF
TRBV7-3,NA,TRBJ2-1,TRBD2,TGTGCCAGCAGCCCCCGGGTAGCGGGAGGGCCTAGGGAGCAGTTCTTC,CASSPRVAGGPREQFF
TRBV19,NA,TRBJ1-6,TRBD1,TGTGCCAGTAGATCCGGGACAGGGTCTTTTAATTCACCCCTCCACTTT,CASRSGTGSFNSPLHF